The 14 T cell receptor beta chains presented below share a single source sample, sequenced in a study of blood T cell repertoires in COVID-19. Only in-frame clones appear in the TCRdb table, and some are missing; sequencing was by immunoSEQ multiplex PCR. The sample includes 400,000 to 550,000 clones, 80% to 90% of them seen just once. Material: peripheral blood. The source of these receptors is a woman aged 30 to 39 with acute or convalescent COVID-19.

The CDR3 spells CASSGLETQYF. The CDR3 nucleotides are TGTGCCAGCAGCGGCTTAGAGACCCAGTACTTC. This sequence joins TRBV3-1 (or the pseudogene TRBV3-2) and TRBJ2-5; D unresolved. CDR1 and CDR2 from the germline V gene are LGHDT and YNNKEL (reference sequence). This CDR3 spans 11 amino acids. The ends were cut back, 5 bases at V and 4 bases at J, with 5 bases in the middle.

The V call is TRBV5-1, the J call TRBJ1-6; 7 bases map to TRBD1. CDR1 is SGHRS, CDR2 YFSETQ, per germline. V shed 4 bases, J shed 9 bases, and the junction held 10 bases outside the gene matches. CDR3 length: 15 residues. DNA for the CDR3: TGCGCCAGCAGCATAAAACAGGGGAAGGGTTCACCCCTCCACTTT. Its translation: CASSIKQGKGSPLHF.

V and J are TRBV11-2 and TRBJ1-3; tentatively, D is TRBD1 (6 bases). The length of the CDR3 is 16 residues. Germline lookup yields CDR1 SGHAT and CDR2 FQNNGV. The V and J ends lost 4 bases and 3 bases respectively, with 16 bases between them. The CDR3 loop reads CASSYRADLGGNTIYF. For the CDR3, the DNA is TGTGCCAGCAGCTACAGGGCGGACTTAGGTGGAAACACCATATATTTT. Full variable domain (missing parts from reference TRBV11-2 and TRBJ1-3): EAGVAQSPRYKIIEKRQSVAFWCNPISGHATLYWYQQILGQGPKLLIQFQNNGVVDDSQLPKDRFSAERLKGVDSTLKIQPAKLEDSAVYLCASSYRADLGGNTIYFGEGSWLTVV.

This chain uses TRBV19 with TRBJ2-3; a weak D match, TRBD1 (6 bases). CDR1 is LNHDA, CDR2 SQIVND, per germline (reference sequence). Trimming shortened V by 3 bases and J by 2 bases, and 12 bases separated the two germline ends. The CDR3 is 15 residues long. CDR3 coding DNA: TGTGCCAGTAGTATCTGGGCAGGGGACACAGATACGCAGTATTTT. Residues: CASSIWAGDTDTQYF.

The chain combines TRBV6-6 with TRBJ2-1; 9 bases map to TRBD2. Germline assignment: CDR1 MNHNY and CDR2 SVGAGI (reference sequence). V trimming: 1 base; J trimming: 7 bases; junction bases outside the gene matches: 5. The CDR3 totals 15 residues. The CDR3 nucleotides read TGTGCCAGCAGTTACTATGGCGGGGGGGGTAATGAGCAGTTCTTC. Protein product: CASSYYGGGGNEQFF.

V and J are TRBV6-5 and TRBJ1-1; 10 positions agree with TRBD1. Germline lookup yields CDR1 MNHEY and CDR2 SVGAGI. J was trimmed by 2 bases and V by 5 bases; bases with no gene match: 5. The CDR3 extends over 15 amino acids. CDR3 residues: CASSPRTGGNTEAFF. CDR3 bases: TGTGCCAGCAGTCCGAGGACAGGGGGTAACACTGAAGCTTTCTTT.

This chain uses TRBV12-5 with TRBJ2-5, with 9 bases aligning to TRBD1. Germline V gene lookup returns CDR1 LGHNT and CDR2 FRNRAP. The trim removed 4 bases at V and 0 bases at J, leaving 9 bases unmatched. The CDR3 length is 17 residues. As DNA, the CDR3 is TGTGCTAGTGGTTCGATCACCGGGGACAGGGACCAAGAGACCCAGTACTTC. Its protein product is CASGSITGDRDQETQYF.

This chain connects TRBV5-6 to TRBJ1-2; TRBD1 is a possible D gene (5 bases). Germline V gene lookup returns CDR1 SGHDT and CDR2 YYEEEE. CDR3 length equals 11 residues. V lost 4 bases and J 9 bases, leaving 10 bases between the germline ends. As DNA, the CDR3 is TGTGCCAGCAGCGGAGGGGCAAGCTACACCTTC. Translation gives CASSGGASYTF. Filled out from reference TRBV5-6 and TRBJ1-2, the complete variable domain reads DAGVTQSPTHLIKTRGQQVTLRCSPKSGHDTVSWYQQALGQGPQFIFQYYEEEERQRGNFPDRFSGHQFPNYSSELNVNALLLGDSALYLCASSGGASYTFGSGTRLTVV.

The rearrangement uses TRBV28 and TRBJ1-2; the D is unclear. V was clipped by 5 bases and J by 5 bases, with 12 bases between them. The length of the CDR3 is 13 residues. CDR1 and CDR2 from the germline V gene are MDHEN and SYDVKM. CDR3 bases: TGTGCCAGCAGTACCCCTTCGGGGTATGGCTACACCTTC. Amino acids: CASSTPSGYGYTF.

The genes are TRBV29-1 and TRBJ2-1, with D possibly matching TRBD1 (6 bases). CDR1 is SQVTM and CDR2 is ANQGSEA in the germline V gene. Trimming stripped 7 bases from V and 10 bases from J, with 17 bases between. The CDR3 runs to 12 residues. The chain's CDR3 is CSAWGRAEEQFF. The CDR3, as DNA: TGCAGCGCCTGGGGGCGCGCGGAGGAGCAGTTCTTC.

The rearrangement uses TRBV29-1 and TRBJ1-1; D is ambiguous. CDR1 and CDR2 from the germline V gene are SQVTM and ANQGSEA. V gave up 6 bases and J gave up 2 bases, with 10 bases separating them. This CDR3 contains 12 residues. The CDR3, as DNA: TGCAGCGTGAAAAAGAGAAACACTGAAGCTTTCTTT. Residues: CSVKKRNTEAFF. The full variable domain, rest sourced from reference TRBV29-1 and TRBJ1-1, is SAVISQKPSRDICQRGTSLTIQCQVDSQVTMMFWYRQQPGQSLTLIATANQGSEATYESGFVIDKFPISRPNLTFSTLTVSNMSPEDSSIYLCSVKKRNTEAFFGQGTRLTVV.

The sample holds one count of this clone. The chain links TRBV30 to TRBJ1-2, with D hard to call. Germline CDR1 is GTSNPN and CDR2 is SVGIG (reference sequence). V was trimmed by 8 bases and J by 4 bases, leaving 23 bases between them. The CDR3 has 15 residues. CDR3 loop: CALISREPGSYGYTF. The CDR3 DNA sequence: TGTGCCCTTATTAGCCGCGAGCCGGGGAGCTATGGCTACACCTTC. The variable domain in full, with the rest retrieved from reference TRBV30 and TRBJ1-2, is SQTIHQWPATLVQPVGSPLSLECTVEGTSNPNLYWYRQAAGRGLQLLFYSVGIGQISSEVPQNLSASRPQDRQFILSSKKLLLSDSGFYLCALISREPGSYGYTFGSGTRLTVV.

CDR3 amino acids: CASSQGTNRATGELFF. CDR3 sequence (DNA): TGCGCCAGCAGCCAAGGTACGAACAGGGCAACCGGGGAGCTGTTTTTT. The J gene is TRBJ2-2, the V gene TRBV4-1; a possible D gene is TRBD1 (6 bases). This CDR3 comprises 16 residues. Trimming stripped 1 base from V and 5 bases from J, with 14 bases between. CDR1 MGHRA and CDR2 YSYEKL come from the germline V gene.

The chain links TRBV28 to TRBJ2-7; 9 nucleotides line up with TRBD1. The CDR3 sequence is 18 residues long. V gave up 1 base and J gave up 8 bases; unmatched junction bases: 18. Germline values: CDR1 MDHEN, CDR2 SYDVKM. CDR3 region: CASSLLVGLVPQGAQQYF. Written as DNA, the CDR3 is TGTGCCAGCAGTTTATTGGTGGGGCTGGTCCCACAGGGGGCCCAGCAGTACTTC. Full variable domain (missing parts from reference TRBV28 and TRBJ2-7): DVKVTQSSRYLVKRTGEKVFLECVQDMDHENMFWYRQDPGLGLRLIYFSYDVKMKEKGDIPEGYSVSREKKERFSLILESASTNQTSMYLCASSLLVGLVPQGAQQYFGPGTRLTVT.